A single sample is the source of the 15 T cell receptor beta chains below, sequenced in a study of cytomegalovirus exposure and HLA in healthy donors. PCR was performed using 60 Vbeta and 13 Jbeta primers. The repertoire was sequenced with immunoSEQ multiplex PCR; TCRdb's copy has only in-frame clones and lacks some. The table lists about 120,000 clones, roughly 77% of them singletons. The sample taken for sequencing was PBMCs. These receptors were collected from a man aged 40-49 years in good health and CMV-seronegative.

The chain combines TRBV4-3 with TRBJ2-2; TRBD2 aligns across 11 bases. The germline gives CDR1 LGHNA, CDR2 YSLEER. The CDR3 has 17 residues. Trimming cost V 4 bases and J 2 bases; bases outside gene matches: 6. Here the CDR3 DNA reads TGCGCCAGCAGCCGATCGACTAGCGGGGTAAACACCGGGGAGCTGTTTTTT. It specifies CASSRSTSGVNTGELFF.

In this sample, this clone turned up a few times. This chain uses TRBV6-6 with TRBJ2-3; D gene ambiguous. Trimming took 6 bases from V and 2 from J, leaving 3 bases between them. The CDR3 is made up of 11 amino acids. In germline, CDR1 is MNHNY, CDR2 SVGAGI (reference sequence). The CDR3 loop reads CASSHTDTQYF. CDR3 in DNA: TGTGCCAGCAGCCACACAGATACGCAGTATTTT.

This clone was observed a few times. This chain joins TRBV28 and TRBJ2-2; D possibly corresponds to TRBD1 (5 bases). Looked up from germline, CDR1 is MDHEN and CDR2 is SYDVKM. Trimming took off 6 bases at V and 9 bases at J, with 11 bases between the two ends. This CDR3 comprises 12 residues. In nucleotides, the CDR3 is TGTGCCAGCAGCCTAAAGGGGCGGGAGCTGTTTTTT. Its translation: CASSLKGRELFF.

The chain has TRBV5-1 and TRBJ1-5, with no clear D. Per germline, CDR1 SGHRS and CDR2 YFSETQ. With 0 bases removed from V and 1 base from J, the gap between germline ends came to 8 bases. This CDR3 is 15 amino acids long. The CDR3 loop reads CASSLDSYSNQPQHF. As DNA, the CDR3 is TGCGCCAGCAGCTTGGATAGTTACAGCAATCAGCCCCAGCATTTT.

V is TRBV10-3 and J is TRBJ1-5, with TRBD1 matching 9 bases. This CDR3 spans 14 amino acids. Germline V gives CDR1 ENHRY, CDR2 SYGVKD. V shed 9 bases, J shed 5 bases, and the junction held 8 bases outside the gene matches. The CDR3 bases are TGTGCCATAGCACGCCGGGACAGGGATCAGCCCCAGCATTTT. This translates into CAIARRDRDQPQHF.

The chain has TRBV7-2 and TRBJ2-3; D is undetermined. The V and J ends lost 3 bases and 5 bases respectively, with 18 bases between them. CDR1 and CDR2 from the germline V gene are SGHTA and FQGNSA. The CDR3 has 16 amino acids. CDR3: CASSLRHPRGLDTQYF. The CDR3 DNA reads TGTGCCAGCAGCTTGCGGCATCCTCGTGGATTAGATACGCAGTATTTT.

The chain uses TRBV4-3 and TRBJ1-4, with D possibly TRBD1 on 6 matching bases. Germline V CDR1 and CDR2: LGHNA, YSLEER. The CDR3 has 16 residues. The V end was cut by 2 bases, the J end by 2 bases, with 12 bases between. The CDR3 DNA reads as TGCGCCAGCAGCCAAAGCGCTAGGGGGACTAATGAAAAACTGTTTTTT. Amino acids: CASSQSARGTNEKLFF.

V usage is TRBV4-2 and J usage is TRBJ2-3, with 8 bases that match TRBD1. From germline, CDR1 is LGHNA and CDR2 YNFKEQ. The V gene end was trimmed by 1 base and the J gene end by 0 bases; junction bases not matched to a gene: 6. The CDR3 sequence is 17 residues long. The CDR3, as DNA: TGTGCCAGCAGCCAAGTCAGGACAGGGCGGAGCACAGATACGCAGTATTTT. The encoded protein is CASSQVRTGRSTDTQYF.

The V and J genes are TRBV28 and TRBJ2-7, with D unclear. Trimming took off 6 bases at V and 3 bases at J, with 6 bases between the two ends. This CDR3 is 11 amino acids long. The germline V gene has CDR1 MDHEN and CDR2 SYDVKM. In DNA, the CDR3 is TGTGCCAGCAGCACAAACTACGAGCAGTACTTC. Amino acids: CASSTNYEQYF.

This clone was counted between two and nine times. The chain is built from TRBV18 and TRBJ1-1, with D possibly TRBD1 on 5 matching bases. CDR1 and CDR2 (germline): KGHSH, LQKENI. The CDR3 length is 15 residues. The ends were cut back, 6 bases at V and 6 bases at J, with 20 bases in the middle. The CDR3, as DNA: TGTGCCAGCTCGTCCCTGGACGGGGGTAGGTCTGAAGCTTTCTTT. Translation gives CASSSLDGGRSEAFF.

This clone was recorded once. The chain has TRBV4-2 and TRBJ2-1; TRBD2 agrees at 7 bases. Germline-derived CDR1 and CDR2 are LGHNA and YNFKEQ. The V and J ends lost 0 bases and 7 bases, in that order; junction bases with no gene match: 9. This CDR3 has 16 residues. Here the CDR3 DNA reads TGTGCCAGCAGCCAAGAATCCGGGGGAGCGGGGAATGAGCAGTTCTTC. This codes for CASSQESGGAGNEQFF.

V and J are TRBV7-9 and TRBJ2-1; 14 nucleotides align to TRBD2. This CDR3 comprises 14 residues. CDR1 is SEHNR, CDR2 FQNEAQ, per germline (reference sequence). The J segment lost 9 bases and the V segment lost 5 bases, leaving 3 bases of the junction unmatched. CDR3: CASSRTSGGSEQFF. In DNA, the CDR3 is TGTGCCAGCAGCCGGACTAGCGGGGGGAGTGAGCAGTTCTTC.

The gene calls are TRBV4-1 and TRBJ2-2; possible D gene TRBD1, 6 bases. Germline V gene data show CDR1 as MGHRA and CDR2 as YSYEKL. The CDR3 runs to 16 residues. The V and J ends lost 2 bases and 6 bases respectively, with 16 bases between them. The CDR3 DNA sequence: TGCGCCAGCAGCCAAAAGTCGGACAGCGTCGCCGGGGAGCTGTTTTTT. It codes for CASSQKSDSVAGELFF.

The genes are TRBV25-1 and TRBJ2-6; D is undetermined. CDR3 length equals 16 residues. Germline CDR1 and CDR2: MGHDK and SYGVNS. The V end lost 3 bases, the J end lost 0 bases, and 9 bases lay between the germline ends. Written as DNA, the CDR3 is TGTGCCAGCAGTGATTCGAGGAACTCTGGGGCCAACGTCCTGACTTTC. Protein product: CASSDSRNSGANVLTF.

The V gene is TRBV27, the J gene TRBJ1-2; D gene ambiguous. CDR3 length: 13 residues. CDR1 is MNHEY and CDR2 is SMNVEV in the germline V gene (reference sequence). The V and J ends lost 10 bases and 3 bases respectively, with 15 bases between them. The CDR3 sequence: CATGRGIHYGYTF. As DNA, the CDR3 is TGTGCCACCGGGAGAGGGATCCACTATGGCTACACCTTC.